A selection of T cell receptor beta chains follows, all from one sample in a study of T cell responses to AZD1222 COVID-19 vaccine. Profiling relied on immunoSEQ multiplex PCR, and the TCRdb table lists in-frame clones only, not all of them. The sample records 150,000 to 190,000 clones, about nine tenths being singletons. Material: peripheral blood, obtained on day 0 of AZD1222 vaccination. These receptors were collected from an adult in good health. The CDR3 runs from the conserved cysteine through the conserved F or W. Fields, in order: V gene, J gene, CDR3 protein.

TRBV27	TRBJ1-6	CASSRQGAGNSPLHF
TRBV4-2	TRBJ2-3	CASSQATSGTSDKYF
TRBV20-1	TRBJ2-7	CSARLGLAPYF
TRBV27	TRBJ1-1	CASSYQGLGDTEAFF
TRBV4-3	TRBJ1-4	CASSLRRGEKLFF
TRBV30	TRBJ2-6	CAWSVQAGSGANVLTF
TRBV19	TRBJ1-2	CASSPPGQVHGYTF
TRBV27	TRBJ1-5	CASSPGTVGDNQPQHF
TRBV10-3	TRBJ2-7	CAISVSNEDSYEQYF
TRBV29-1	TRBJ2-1	CSVEGTGEINEQFF
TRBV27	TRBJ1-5	CASSWGRGQPQHF
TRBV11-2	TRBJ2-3	CASSLVRSSDTQYF
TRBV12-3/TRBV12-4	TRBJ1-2	CASSFGTAYGYTF
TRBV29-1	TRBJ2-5	CSVEIVWGETQYF
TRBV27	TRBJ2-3	CASSLRGTDTQYF
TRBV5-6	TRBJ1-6	CASSLQRGANSPLHF
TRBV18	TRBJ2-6	CASSPPIKPGANVLTF
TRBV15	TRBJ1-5	CATSIDRANQPQHF
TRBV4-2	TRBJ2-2	CASSQEVGTITGELFF
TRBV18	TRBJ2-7	CASSPRDRSYEQYF
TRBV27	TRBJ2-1	CASSAREPGPYNEQFF
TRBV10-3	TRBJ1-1	CAISTGVTEAFF
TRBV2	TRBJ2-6	CALQGAPGANVLTF
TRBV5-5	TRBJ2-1	CASSLTGDYNEQFF
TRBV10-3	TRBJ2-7	CAISVSGPGYEQYF
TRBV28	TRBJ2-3	CASMNNGNRNTDTQYF
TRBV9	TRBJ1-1	CASSGQGETEAFF
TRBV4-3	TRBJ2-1	CASSQDLAGEGNEQFF
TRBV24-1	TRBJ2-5	CATSDPTFSEGQETQYF
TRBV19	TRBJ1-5	CASSILSGQPQHF
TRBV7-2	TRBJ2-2	CASSLFGTRSGELFF
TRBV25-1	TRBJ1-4	CASSLPQVSNEKLFF
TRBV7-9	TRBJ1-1	CASSFGQTEAFF
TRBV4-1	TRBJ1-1	CASSQAHLWDTEAFF
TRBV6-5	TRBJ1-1	CASSYPKTTEAFF
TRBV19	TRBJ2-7	CASAKGTGPNYEQYF
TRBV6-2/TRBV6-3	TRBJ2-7	CASSMSQYEQYF
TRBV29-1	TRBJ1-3	CSVGGTADTSGNTIYF
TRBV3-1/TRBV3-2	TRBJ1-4	CASSQAQGDRGYEKLFF
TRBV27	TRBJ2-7	CASSSGQGTYEQYF
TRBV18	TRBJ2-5	CASSSPETQYF